A single sample gave rise to the 8 T cell receptor beta chains below, sequenced in a study of T cells in tuberculosis. Clones were read by immunoSEQ multiplex PCR, and TCRdb kept only the in-frame ones, dropping some. Of about 30,000 clones in the sample, 85% to 95% are singletons; the top ten hold over 4%. The sample consisted of PBMCs. Every receptor here comes from a donor between 10 and 35 years old with latent tuberculosis or without tuberculosis infection.

The chain links TRBV19 to TRBJ2-2; 11 positions match TRBD2. Trimming took 3 bases from V and 5 from J; bases not matched to a gene: 5. Germline assignment: CDR1 LNHDA and CDR2 SQIVND (reference sequence). This CDR3 region has 16 residues. CDR3 bases: TGTGCCAGTAGTATCGGTCCTAGCGGGAGGACCGGGGAGCTGTTTTTT. It specifies CASSIGPSGRTGELFF.

The chain is built from TRBV18 and TRBJ1-1; D remains ambiguous. Per the germline V gene, CDR1 is KGHSH and CDR2 is LQKENI. V was pared by 6 bases and J by 3 bases, with 14 bases between. There are 14 residues in the CDR3. The CDR3 region has the DNA TGTGCCAGCTCGCTAGTAGGAGGCGACACTGAAGCTTTCTTT. It yields the protein CASSLVGGDTEAFF.

The chain combines TRBV29-1 with TRBJ1-1; D uncertain. V lost 3 bases and J 2 bases, leaving 13 bases between the germline ends. Germline values: CDR1 SQVTM, CDR2 ANQGSEA. There are 14 residues in the CDR3. The CDR3 sequence: CSVDEPSENTEAFF. In DNA form, the CDR3 reads TGCAGCGTTGACGAACCCTCAGAAAACACTGAAGCTTTCTTT.

This chain connects TRBV7-9 to TRBJ2-7; the match to TRBD2 covers 12 bases. The junction had 10 bases not matched to a gene; V was cut back by 4 bases and J by 3 bases. CDR1 and CDR2 from the germline V gene are SEHNR and FQNEAQ (reference sequence). The CDR3 sequence is 17 residues long. Here the CDR3 reads CASSSSTSGSINYEQYF. In DNA, the CDR3 is TGTGCCAGCAGCTCCTCGACTAGCGGGAGTATCAACTACGAGCAGTACTTC.

V gene TRBV19 combines with J gene TRBJ1-1; possible D gene TRBD1, 5 bases. The CDR3 is 13 residues long. CDR1 and CDR2 (germline): LNHDA, SQIVND (reference sequence). The V end was cut by 3 bases, the J end by 4 bases, with 9 bases between. In DNA form, the CDR3 reads TGTGCCAGTAGTATGAGCAGGGTCACTGAAGCTTTCTTT. It yields the protein CASSMSRVTEAFF.

The V and J genes are TRBV19 and TRBJ1-5, with 9 bases fitting TRBD1. J gave up 4 bases and V 4 bases, and 8 bases lay outside the gene matches. The CDR3 length is 16 residues. Germline V lookup: CDR1 LNHDA, CDR2 SQIVND (reference sequence). CDR3 in DNA: TGTGCCAGTAGTAGATTACAGGGGGCCTGGAATCAGCCCCAGCATTTT. Amino acid sequence: CASSRLQGAWNQPQHF.

The rearrangement links TRBV5-1 to TRBJ1-1; D is possibly TRBD1 (5 bases). The CDR3 has 15 residues. V was shortened by 0 bases and J by 6 bases, with 15 bases between the two germline ends. Germline-derived CDR1 and CDR2 are SGHRS and YFSETQ. The CDR3 is CASSLAGSVGAEAFF. DNA of the CDR3: TGCGCCAGCAGCTTGGCCGGATCTGTAGGGGCTGAAGCTTTCTTT.

V and J are TRBV18 and TRBJ2-7, with 7 nucleotides matching TRBD1. The germline V gene has CDR1 KGHSH and CDR2 LQKENI. There are 14 residues in the CDR3. The J segment lost 2 bases and the V segment lost 3 bases, leaving 4 bases of the junction unmatched. The CDR3 loop reads CASSPDRDTYEQYF. In DNA form, the CDR3 reads TGTGCCAGCTCACCCGACAGGGACACCTACGAGCAGTACTTC.